These 19 T cell receptor beta chains were sequenced from one sample in a study of CD8 T cells in ankylosing spondylitis. Using its own MiXCR run on the 5' RACE reads, TCRdb lists one record per CDR3 protein. The sample consists of about 340,000 distinct CDR3 sequences, approximately 14% of them appearing once. The sample was blood, either unsorted or a sorted T cell fraction (not recorded which). These receptors were collected from a male donor with ankylosing spondylitis or in good health (not recorded which).

This clonotype was detected only a few times. The CDR3 is CASSLEGQGGRDQETQYF. The DNA for the CDR3 is TGCGCCAGCAGCTTGGAAGGTCAAGGCGGGAGGGACCAAGAGACCCAGTACTTC. The rearrangement uses TRBV5-1 and TRBJ2-5; TRBD2 agrees at 9 bases. The CDR3 extends over 18 amino acids. Germline loops: CDR1 SGHRS, CDR2 YFSETQ. The J segment lost 0 bases and the V segment lost 0 bases, leaving 9 bases of the junction unmatched.

The chain joins TRBV5-1 to TRBJ2-1; TRBD1 agrees at 9 bases. CDR3 size: 17 residues. V gave up 4 bases and J gave up 4 bases; unmatched junction bases: 12. Germline V gives CDR1 SGHRS, CDR2 YFSETQ. CDR3: CASSTTLTGGLYNEQFF. Here the CDR3 DNA reads TGCGCCAGCAGCACCACATTAACAGGGGGCCTATACAATGAGCAGTTCTTC.

The chain combines TRBV12-3 or TRBV12-4 with TRBJ1-1, with D perhaps matching TRBD1 (5 bases). This CDR3 is 15 amino acids long. Deletions cut 5 bases from V and 4 bases from J, with 17 bases between. This CDR3 is CASSPPRGAGTEAFF. Written as DNA, the CDR3 is TGTGCCAGCAGTCCACCCCGAGGGGCAGGCACTGAAGCTTTCTTT.

The rearrangement links TRBV12-3 or TRBV12-4 to TRBJ1-2; 7 bases match TRBD1. Losses at the gene ends were 1 base for V and 7 bases for J; bases not matched to a gene: 3. The CDR3 is made up of 13 amino acids. The CDR3 loop is CASSLDRGSGYTF. The CDR3 nucleotides are TGTGCCAGCAGTTTAGACAGGGGTAGTGGCTACACCTTC.

This clonotype appeared a few times. J is TRBJ2-1 and V is TRBV20-1, with 9 bases that match TRBD2. V was pared by 1 base and J by 8 bases, with 15 bases of the junction left unmatched. Germline CDR1 and CDR2: DFQATT and SNEGSKA (reference sequence). This CDR3 is 17 amino acids long. The CDR3, as DNA: TGCAGTGCTAGAGCAGCGGGTAGCGGGAGAGGTAGCTATGAGCAGTTCTTC. It is translated as CSARAAGSGRGSYEQFF.

The rearrangement links TRBV12-3 or TRBV12-4 to TRBJ1-2; 9 bases match TRBD1. The CDR3 covers 14 residues. After removal of 5 bases from V and 4 bases from J, the junction contained 5 bases not matched to a gene. CDR3: CASSPQTGGYGYTF. CDR3 coding DNA: TGTGCCAGCAGTCCTCAGACAGGGGGCTATGGCTACACCTTC.

This clonotype was counted a few times. This rearrangement joins TRBV5-1 to TRBJ2-7; D is tentatively TRBD1 or TRBD2 (5 bases each). Trimming left V 1 base short and J 2 bases short, with 10 bases between. Germline CDR1 reads SGHRS; CDR2 reads YFSETQ. The CDR3 consists of 14 residues. The CDR3, as DNA: TGCGCCAGCAGCTTGCAGGGACCCGCCTACGAGCAGTACTTC. This gives the protein CASSLQGPAYEQYF. The whole variable domain, filled in from reference TRBV5-1 and TRBJ2-7, reads KAGVTQTPRYLIKTRGQQVTLSCSPISGHRSVSWYQQTPGQGLQFLFEYFSETQRNKGNFPGRFSGRQFSNSRSEMNVSTLELGDSALYLCASSLQGPAYEQYFGPGTRLTVT.

The chain recombines TRBV2 with TRBJ1-1, with D unresolved. CDR1 SNHLY and CDR2 FYNNEI come from the germline V gene. There are 13 residues in the CDR3. Deletions cut 6 bases from V and 0 bases from J, with 8 bases between. For the CDR3, the DNA is TGTGCCAGCAGCGGAGAAATGAACACTGAAGCTTTCTTT. Translation: CASSGEMNTEAFF.

This clonotype was detected only a few times. J is TRBJ2-2 and V is TRBV14; D perhaps matches TRBD1 (6 bases). Trimming cost V 0 bases and J 0 bases, with 17 bases left between them. This CDR3 is 19 amino acids long. From germline, CDR1 is SGHDN and CDR2 FVKESK. CDR3 coding DNA: TGTGCCAGCAGCCAAGATATGGTCAGGGGCCCAACGAACACCGGGGAGCTGTTTTTT. This translates into CASSQDMVRGPTNTGELFF.

In this sample, this clonotype turned up a few times. The J gene is TRBJ2-5, the V gene TRBV29-1, with D possibly being TRBD2 (5 bases). With 6 bases removed from V and 2 bases from J, the gap between germline ends came to 10 bases. Germline V lookup: CDR1 SQVTM, CDR2 ANQGSEA. The CDR3 runs to 12 residues. Here the CDR3 reads CSVAGSQETQYF. CDR3 nucleotide sequence: TGCAGCGTGGCGGGTAGTCAAGAGACCCAGTACTTC.

This clonotype was picked up a small number of times. V gene TRBV6-1 combines with J gene TRBJ2-1; 8 bases are shared with TRBD2. The CDR3 contains 14 residues. J lost 7 bases, V lost 5 bases, and 7 bases had no gene match. Germline loops: CDR1 MNHNS, CDR2 SASEGT. The CDR3 is CASSSIQRGNEQFF. CDR3 bases: TGTGCCAGCAGTAGTATCCAGCGGGGGAATGAGCAGTTCTTC.

The table lists this clonotype with many counts. DNA for the CDR3: TGTGCCAGCAGTTCCCCCCCGGGGCAGCCCCAGCATTTT. Its translation: CASSSPPGQPQHF. V gene TRBV12-3 or TRBV12-4 combines with J gene TRBJ1-5; no clear D. V lost 4 bases, J lost 7 bases, and 11 bases lay in between. The CDR3 spans 13 residues.

The chain is built from TRBV19 and TRBJ2-7, with D hard to call. This CDR3 spans 13 amino acids. Trimming removed 4 bases from V and 3 bases from J, with 10 bases in between. Per the germline V gene, CDR1 is LNHDA and CDR2 is SQIVND (reference sequence). DNA of the CDR3: TGTGCCAGTAGTACCGCAGTATTCTACGAGCAGTACTTC. Encoded protein: CASSTAVFYEQYF.

This chain links TRBV20-1 with TRBJ1-1; 8 positions agree with TRBD1. The germline gives CDR1 DFQATT, CDR2 SNEGSKA (reference sequence). This CDR3 has 13 amino acids. The trim removed 5 bases at V and 3 bases at J, leaving 5 bases unmatched. In DNA form, the CDR3 reads TGCAGTGCTCTGAGACAGGGGCACACTGAAGCTTTCTTT. Its protein product is CSALRQGHTEAFF.

The CDR3 spells CSVWWYNEQFF. The DNA for the CDR3 is TGCAGCGTTTGGTGGTACAATGAGCAGTTCTTC. This chain joins TRBV29-1 and TRBJ2-1; no clear D. The CDR3 has 11 amino acids. Germline CDR1 is SQVTM and CDR2 is ANQGSEA. V lost 5 bases and J lost 4, with 6 bases in between.

This rearrangement joins TRBV14 to TRBJ2-2; 7 bases align to TRBD1. The CDR3 covers 16 residues. CDR1 is SGHDN and CDR2 is FVKESK in the germline V gene. V lost 5 bases, J lost 0 bases, and 6 bases stayed unmatched. The CDR3 protein is CASSSTGTANTGELFF. CDR3 DNA: TGTGCCAGCAGCTCCACCGGGACAGCGAACACCGGGGAGCTGTTTTTT.

This clonotype has only a few counts. The rearrangement uses TRBV4-1 and TRBJ2-3; maybe TRBD2 (5 bases). The CDR3 runs to 16 residues. Germline-derived CDR1 and CDR2 are MGHRA and YSYEKL. Trimming removed 4 bases at V and 0 bases at J, with 14 bases between. CDR3 bases: TGCGCCAGCAGCCTCCAACGGCAGCGGAGCACAGATACGCAGTATTTT. Translated, it gives CASSLQRQRSTDTQYF.

The J gene is TRBJ2-7, the V gene TRBV5-1, with unresolved D. V lost 0 bases and J 0 bases, leaving 10 bases between the germline ends. Germline CDR1 and CDR2: SGHRS and YFSETQ. The CDR3 contains 15 residues. CDR3 DNA: TGCGCCAGCAGCTTGGATGGCAGGTCCTCCTACGAGCAGTACTTC. Translating it yields CASSLDGRSSYEQYF.

V is TRBV2 and J is TRBJ2-1; 10 bases are a match to TRBD2. The CDR3 has 15 amino acids. V dropped 4 bases and J dropped 9; count of bases not matched to a gene: 9. Germline loops: CDR1 SNHLY, CDR2 FYNNEI. Here the CDR3 reads CASSGASGRGGEQFF. The CDR3 DNA follows: TGTGCCAGCAGTGGGGCGAGCGGGAGGGGAGGTGAGCAGTTCTTC.